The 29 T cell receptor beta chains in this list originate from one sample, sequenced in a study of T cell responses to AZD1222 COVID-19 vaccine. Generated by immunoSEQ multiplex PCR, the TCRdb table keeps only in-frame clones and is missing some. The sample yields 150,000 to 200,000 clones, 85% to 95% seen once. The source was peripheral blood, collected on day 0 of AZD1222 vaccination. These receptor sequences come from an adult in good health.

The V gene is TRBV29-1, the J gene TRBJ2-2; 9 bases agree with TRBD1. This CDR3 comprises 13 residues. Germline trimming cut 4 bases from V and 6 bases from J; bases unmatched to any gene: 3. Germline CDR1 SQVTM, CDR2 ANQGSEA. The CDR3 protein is CSVAWTGAGELFF. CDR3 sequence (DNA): TGCAGCGTTGCCTGGACAGGGGCCGGGGAGCTGTTTTTT.

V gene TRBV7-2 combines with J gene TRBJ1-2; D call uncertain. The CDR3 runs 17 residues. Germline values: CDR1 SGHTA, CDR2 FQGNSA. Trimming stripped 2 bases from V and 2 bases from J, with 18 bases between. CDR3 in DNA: TGTGCCAGCAGCTTACGGTCAGGCTCCCCCTACAACTATGGCTACACCTTC. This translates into CASSLRSGSPYNYGYTF.

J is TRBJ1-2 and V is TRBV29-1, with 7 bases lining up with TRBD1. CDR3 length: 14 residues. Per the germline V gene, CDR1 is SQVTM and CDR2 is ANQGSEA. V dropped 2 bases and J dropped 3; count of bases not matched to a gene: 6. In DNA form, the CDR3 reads TGCAGCGTTGAAAACCCAGGGGGGTACTATGGCTACACCTTC. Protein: CSVENPGGYYGYTF.

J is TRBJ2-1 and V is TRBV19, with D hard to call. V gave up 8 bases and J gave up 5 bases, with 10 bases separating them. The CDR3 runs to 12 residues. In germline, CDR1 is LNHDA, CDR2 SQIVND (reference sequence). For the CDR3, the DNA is TGTGCCAGTGGTGACCTGAACAATGAGCAGTTCTTC. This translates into CASGDLNNEQFF.

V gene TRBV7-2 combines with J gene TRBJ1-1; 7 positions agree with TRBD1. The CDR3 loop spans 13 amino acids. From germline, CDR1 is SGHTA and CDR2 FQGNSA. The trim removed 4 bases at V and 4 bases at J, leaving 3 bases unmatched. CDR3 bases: TGTGCCAGCAGCTCCTACAGGGGCACTGAAGCTTTCTTT. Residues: CASSSYRGTEAFF.

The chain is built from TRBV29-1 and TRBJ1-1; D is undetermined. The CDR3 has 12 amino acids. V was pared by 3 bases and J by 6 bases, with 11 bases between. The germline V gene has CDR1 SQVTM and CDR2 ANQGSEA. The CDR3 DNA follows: TGCAGCGTTGACAGTAGGAGACCTGAAGCTTTCTTT. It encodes CSVDSRRPEAFF.

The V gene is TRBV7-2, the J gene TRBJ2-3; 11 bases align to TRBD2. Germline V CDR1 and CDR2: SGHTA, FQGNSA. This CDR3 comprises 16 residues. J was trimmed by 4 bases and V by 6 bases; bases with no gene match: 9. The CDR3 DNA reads TGTGCCAGCAGACGAGGCCTAGCGGGAGGACCAGATACGCAGTATTTT. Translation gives CASRRGLAGGPDTQYF.

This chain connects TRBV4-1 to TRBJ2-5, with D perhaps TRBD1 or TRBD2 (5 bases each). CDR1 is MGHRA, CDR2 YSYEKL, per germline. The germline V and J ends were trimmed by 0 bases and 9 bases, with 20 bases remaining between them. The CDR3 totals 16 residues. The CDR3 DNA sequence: TGCGCCAGCAGCCAAGATCTGGTAGAGGGGATAGTGCCCCAGTACTTC. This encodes CASSQDLVEGIVPQYF.

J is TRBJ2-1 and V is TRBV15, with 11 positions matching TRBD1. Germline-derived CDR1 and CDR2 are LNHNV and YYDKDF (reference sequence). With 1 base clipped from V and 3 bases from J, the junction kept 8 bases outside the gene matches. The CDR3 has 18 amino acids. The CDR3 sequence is CATSRGGQGALGYNEQFF. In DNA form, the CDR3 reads TGTGCCACCAGCAGAGGTGGACAGGGGGCTCTTGGCTACAATGAGCAGTTCTTC.

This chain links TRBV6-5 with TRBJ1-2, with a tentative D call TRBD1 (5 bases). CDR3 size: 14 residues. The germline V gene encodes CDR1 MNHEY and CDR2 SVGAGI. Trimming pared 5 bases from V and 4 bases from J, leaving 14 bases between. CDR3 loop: CASSMTRQPYGYTF. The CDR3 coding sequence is TGTGCCAGCAGTATGACCCGACAGCCCTATGGCTACACCTTC.

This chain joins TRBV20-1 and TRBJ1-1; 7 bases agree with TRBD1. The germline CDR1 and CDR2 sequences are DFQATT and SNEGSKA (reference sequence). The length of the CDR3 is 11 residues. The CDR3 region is CRGQDGTEAFF. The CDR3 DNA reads TGCAGAGGACAGGACGGGACTGAAGCTTTCTTT.

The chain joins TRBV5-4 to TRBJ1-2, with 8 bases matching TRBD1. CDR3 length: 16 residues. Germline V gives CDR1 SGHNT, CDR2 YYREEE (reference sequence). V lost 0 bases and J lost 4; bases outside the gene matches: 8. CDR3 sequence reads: CASSLEQDRAVYGYTF. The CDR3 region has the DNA TGTGCCAGCAGCTTGGAACAGGACAGGGCGGTCTATGGCTACACCTTC.

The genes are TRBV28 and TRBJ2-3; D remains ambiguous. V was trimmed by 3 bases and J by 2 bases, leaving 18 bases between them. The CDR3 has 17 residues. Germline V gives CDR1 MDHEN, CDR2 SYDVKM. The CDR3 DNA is TGTGCCAGCAGTTTGGGGATCTTTACAGATTACACAGATACGCAGTATTTT. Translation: CASSLGIFTDYTDTQYF.

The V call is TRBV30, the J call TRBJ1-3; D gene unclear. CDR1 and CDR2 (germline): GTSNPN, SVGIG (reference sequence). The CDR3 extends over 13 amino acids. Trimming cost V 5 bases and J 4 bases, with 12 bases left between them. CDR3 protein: CAWGPGPGNTIYF. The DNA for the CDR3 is TGTGCCTGGGGGCCCGGTCCGGGAAACACCATATATTTT.

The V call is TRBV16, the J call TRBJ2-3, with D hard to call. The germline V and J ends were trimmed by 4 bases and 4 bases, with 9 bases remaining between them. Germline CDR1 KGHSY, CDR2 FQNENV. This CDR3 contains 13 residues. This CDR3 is CASSPSASDTQYF. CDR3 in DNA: TGTGCCAGCAGCCCAAGCGCGTCAGATACGCAGTATTTT.

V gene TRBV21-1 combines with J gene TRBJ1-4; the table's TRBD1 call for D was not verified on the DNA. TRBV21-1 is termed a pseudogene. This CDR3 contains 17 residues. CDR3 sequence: CASSKEKRDRVHEKLFF. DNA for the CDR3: TGTGCCAGCAGCAAAGAAAAGAGGGACAGGGTGCATGAAAAACTGTTTTTT.

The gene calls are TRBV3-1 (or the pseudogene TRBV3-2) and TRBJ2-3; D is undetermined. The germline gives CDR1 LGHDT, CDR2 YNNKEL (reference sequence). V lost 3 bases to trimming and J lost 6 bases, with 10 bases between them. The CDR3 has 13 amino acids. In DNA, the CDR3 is TGTGCCAGCAGCCATATAGCCCTTGATACGCAGTATTTT. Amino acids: CASSHIALDTQYF.

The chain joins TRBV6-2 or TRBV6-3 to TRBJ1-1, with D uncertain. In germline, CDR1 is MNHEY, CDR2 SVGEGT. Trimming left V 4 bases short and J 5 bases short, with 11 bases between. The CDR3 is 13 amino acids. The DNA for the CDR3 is TGTGCCAGCAGTTTGTTTAGGGTAACTGAAGCTTTCTTT. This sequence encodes CASSLFRVTEAFF.

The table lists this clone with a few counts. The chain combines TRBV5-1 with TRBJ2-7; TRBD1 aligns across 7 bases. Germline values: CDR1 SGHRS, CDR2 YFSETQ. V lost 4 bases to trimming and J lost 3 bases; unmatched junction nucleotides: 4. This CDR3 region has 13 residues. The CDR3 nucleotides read TGCGCCAGCAGCCCCGACAGGGACTACGAGCAGTACTTC. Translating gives CASSPDRDYEQYF.

DNA for the CDR3: TGTGCCAGCAGTGAGGAGGCCCACACTGAAGCTTTCTTT. It yields the protein CASSEEAHTEAFF. V usage is TRBV25-1 and J usage is TRBJ1-1, with no clear D. The V gene's germline CDR1 is MGHDK and CDR2 SYGVNS. The V end lost 3 bases, the J end lost 3 bases, and 8 bases lay between the germline ends. The CDR3 runs 13 residues.

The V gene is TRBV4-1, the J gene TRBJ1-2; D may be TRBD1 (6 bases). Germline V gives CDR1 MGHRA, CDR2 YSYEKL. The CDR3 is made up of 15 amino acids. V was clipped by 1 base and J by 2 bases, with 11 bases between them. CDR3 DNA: TGCGCCAGCAGCCAAGTCGGGACATGGAACTATGGCTACACCTTC. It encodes CASSQVGTWNYGYTF.

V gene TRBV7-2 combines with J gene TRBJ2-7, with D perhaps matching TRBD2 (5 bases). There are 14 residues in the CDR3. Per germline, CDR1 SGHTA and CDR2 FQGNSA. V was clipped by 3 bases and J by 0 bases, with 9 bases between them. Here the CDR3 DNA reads TGTGCCAGCAGCTTCGGGGTGAGCTCCTACGAGCAGTACTTC. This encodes CASSFGVSSYEQYF.

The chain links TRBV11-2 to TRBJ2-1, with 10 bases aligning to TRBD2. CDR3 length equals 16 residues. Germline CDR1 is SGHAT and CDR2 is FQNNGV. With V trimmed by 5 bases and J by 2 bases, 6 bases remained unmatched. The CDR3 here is CASSRSGRAPYNEQFF. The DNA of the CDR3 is TGTGCCAGCAGCCGGAGCGGGAGGGCCCCCTACAATGAGCAGTTCTTC.

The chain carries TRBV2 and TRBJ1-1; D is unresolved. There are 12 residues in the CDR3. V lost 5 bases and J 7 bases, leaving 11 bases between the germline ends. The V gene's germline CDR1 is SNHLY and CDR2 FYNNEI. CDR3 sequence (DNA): TGTGCCAGCAGTCAGACGGGAGTTGAAGCTTTCTTT. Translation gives CASSQTGVEAFF.

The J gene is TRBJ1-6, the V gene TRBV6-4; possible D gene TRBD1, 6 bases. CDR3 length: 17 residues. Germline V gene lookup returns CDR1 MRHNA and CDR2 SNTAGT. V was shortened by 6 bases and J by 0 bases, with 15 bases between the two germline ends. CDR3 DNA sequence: TGTGCCAGCAGGGTCCGAGACAGGAGCTCCTATAATTCACCCCTCCACTTT. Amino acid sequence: CASRVRDRSSYNSPLHF.

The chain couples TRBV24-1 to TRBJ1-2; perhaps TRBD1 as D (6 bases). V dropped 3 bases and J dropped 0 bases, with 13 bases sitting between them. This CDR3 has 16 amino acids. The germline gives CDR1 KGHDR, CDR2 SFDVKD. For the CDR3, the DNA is TGTGCCACCAGTGATGCCCGGGGGCGGACTAACTATGGCTACACCTTC. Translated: CATSDARGRTNYGYTF.

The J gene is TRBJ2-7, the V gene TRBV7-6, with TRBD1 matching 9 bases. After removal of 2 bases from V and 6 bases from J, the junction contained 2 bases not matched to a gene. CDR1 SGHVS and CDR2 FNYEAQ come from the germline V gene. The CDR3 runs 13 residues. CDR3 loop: CASSLPDRGEQYF. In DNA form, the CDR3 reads TGTGCCAGCAGCTTACCGGACAGGGGCGAGCAGTACTTC.

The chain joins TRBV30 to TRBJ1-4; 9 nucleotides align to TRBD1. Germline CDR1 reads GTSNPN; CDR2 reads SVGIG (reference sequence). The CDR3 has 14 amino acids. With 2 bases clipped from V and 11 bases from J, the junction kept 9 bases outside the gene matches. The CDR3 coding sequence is TGTGCCTGGAGTCCGGGACAGGGATATCACAAACTGTTTTTT. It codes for CAWSPGQGYHKLFF.

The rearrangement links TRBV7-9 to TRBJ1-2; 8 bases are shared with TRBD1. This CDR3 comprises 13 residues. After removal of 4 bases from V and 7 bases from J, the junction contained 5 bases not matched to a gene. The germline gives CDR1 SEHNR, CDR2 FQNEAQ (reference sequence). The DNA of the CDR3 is TGTGCCAGCAGCTACGGACAGGGCGGTGGCTACACCTTC. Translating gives CASSYGQGGGYTF. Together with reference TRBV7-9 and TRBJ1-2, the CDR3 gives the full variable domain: DTGVSQNPRHKITKRGQNVTFRCDPISEHNRLYWYRQTLGQGPEFLTYFQNEAQLEKSRLLSDRFSAERPKGSFSTLEIQRTEQGDSAMYLCASSYGQGGGYTFGSGTRLTVV.